This T cell receptor beta chain was sequenced in a study of cytomegalovirus exposure and HLA in healthy donors. General study points: Researchers reported in a later analysis that common viral pathogens appeared linked to several top clusters.

The PCR contained 60 Vbeta and 13 Jbeta primers. In the study's own analysis: Later, an analysis found about 80 million unique TCR beta chains, and about 10 million of these were shared. Measured with immunoSEQ multiplex PCR; TCRdb has only the in-frame clones, and not every one. V, J and clone size are those of that table, while D and trimming were read from the DNA. The sample consists of 180,000 or so clones, 8.5% to 10% of them appearing once. To note about this clone: Its target is not known.

The V gene lost 4 bases and the J gene lost 5 bases, with 9 bases spanning the gap. The CDR3 runs 13 residues. In germline, CDR1 is SGHRS, CDR2 YFSETQ. The V and J genes are TRBV5-1 and TRBJ2-2; D not certain. The source is a woman in her 30s in good health and CMV-seropositive. Sequencing was done on a sample of PBMCs. DNA for the CDR3: TGCGCCAGCAGCCTTCTTAGTACCGGGGAGCTGTTTTTT. Translation gives CASSLLSTGELFF.